This T cell receptor beta chain was retrieved from a study of blood T cells in healthy people across ages. Across the study: There was about one barcoded beta molecule captured by template switching per two T cells.

Isolation yielded PBMCs, at least 6 million per sample, in every case. Then a second PCR, running roughly 7 to 11 cycles, was carried out with a sample-barcoded 5' primer and a J-beta primer mix. CDR3-containing paired-end reads numbering at least 2.5 million came from each sample. TCRdb passed the 5' RACE reads through MiXCR, listing each CDR3 protein once. The sample carries about 1 million distinct CDR3 sequences, 40% to 45% recorded once. CDR3 length: 14 amino acids. Germline loops: CDR1 MNHEY, CDR2 SMNVEV (reference sequence). V was pared by 6 bases and J by 5 bases, with 15 bases between. Sequencing input: blood. The rearrangement links TRBV27 to TRBJ2-3, with D tentatively TRBD1 or TRBD2 (7 bases each). The origin of this receptor is a woman aged 55-70 years in good health. CDR3 amino acids: CASRGRGRGDTQYF. Here the CDR3 DNA reads TGTGCCAGCAGAGGGAGGGGGCGCGGAGATACGCAGTATTTT.